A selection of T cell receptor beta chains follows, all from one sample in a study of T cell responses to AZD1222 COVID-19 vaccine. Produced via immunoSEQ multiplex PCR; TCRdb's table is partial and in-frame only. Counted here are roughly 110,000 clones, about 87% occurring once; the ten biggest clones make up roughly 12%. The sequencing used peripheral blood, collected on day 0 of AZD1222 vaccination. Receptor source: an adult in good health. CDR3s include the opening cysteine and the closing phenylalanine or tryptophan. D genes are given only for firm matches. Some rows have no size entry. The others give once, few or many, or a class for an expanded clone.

cdr3_aa: CASSPTLLSSYNSPLHF; cdr3_nt: TGCGCCAGCAGCCCGACACTCCTTAGCTCCTATAATTCACCCCTCCACTTT; clone_size: once; d_call: -; v_call: TRBV5-1; j_call: TRBJ1-6
cdr3_aa: CSVGTDYNSPLHF; cdr3_nt: TGCAGCGTGGGGACAGATTATAATTCACCCCTCCACTTT; clone_size: -; d_call: TRBD1; v_call: TRBV29-1; j_call: TRBJ1-6
cdr3_aa: CASSFLGAGASGNTIYF; cdr3_nt: TGTGCCAGCAGCTTCCTGGGTGCCGGGGCATCTGGAAACACCATATATTTT; clone_size: -; d_call: -; v_call: TRBV11-2; j_call: TRBJ1-3
cdr3_aa: CAISGSLNTEAFF; cdr3_nt: TGTGCCATCAGTGGGTCCTTGAACACTGAAGCTTTCTTT; clone_size: -; d_call: -; v_call: TRBV10-3; j_call: TRBJ1-1
cdr3_aa: CASSPLAHEQYF; cdr3_nt: TGTGCCAGCAGTCCTCTCGCCCACGAGCAGTACTTC; clone_size: -; d_call: -; v_call: TRBV2; j_call: TRBJ2-7
cdr3_aa: CASSYSKLLGQGELFF; cdr3_nt: TGTGCCAGCAGCTACAGCAAGCTTTTAGGACAGGGGGAGCTGTTTTTT; clone_size: -; d_call: -; v_call: TRBV7-6; j_call: TRBJ2-2
cdr3_aa: CASTQDREAYEQYF; cdr3_nt: TGTGCCAGCACCCAGGACAGGGAGGCGTACGAGCAGTACTTC; clone_size: once; d_call: TRBD1; v_call: TRBV28; j_call: TRBJ2-7
cdr3_aa: CASSSTGTNQPQHF; cdr3_nt: TGTGCCAGCAGCTCGACGGGCACCAATCAGCCCCAGCATTTT; clone_size: -; d_call: -; v_call: TRBV5-8; j_call: TRBJ1-5
cdr3_aa: CASSILSSYNEQFF; cdr3_nt: TGTGCCAGTAGTATACTCAGCTCCTACAATGAGCAGTTCTTC; clone_size: -; d_call: -; v_call: TRBV19; j_call: TRBJ2-1
cdr3_aa: CASSTRTGNTEAFF; cdr3_nt: TGTGCCAGCAGCACACGGACGGGGAACACTGAAGCTTTCTTT; clone_size: -; d_call: -; v_call: TRBV5-4; j_call: TRBJ1-1
cdr3_aa: CASSLGDITSTDTQYF; cdr3_nt: TGTGCCAGCAGCTTAGGGGACATCACAAGCACAGATACGCAGTATTTT; clone_size: -; d_call: -; v_call: TRBV11-2; j_call: TRBJ2-3
cdr3_aa: CASSPTWAGRGSDTQYF; cdr3_nt: TGTGCCAGCAGCCCGACTTGGGCGGGCAGGGGGTCAGATACGCAGTATTTT; clone_size: few; d_call: TRBD1; v_call: TRBV5-4; j_call: TRBJ2-3
cdr3_aa: CASSLGRRPVEEQFF; cdr3_nt: TGTGCCAGCAGCTTAGGGCGGAGGCCGGTGGAAGAGCAGTTCTTC; clone_size: once; d_call: -; v_call: TRBV11-3; j_call: TRBJ2-1
cdr3_aa: CASSSRRLASAYEQYF; cdr3_nt: TGTGCCAGCAGTTCGCGCCGACTAGCGAGTGCCTACGAGCAGTACTTC; clone_size: -; d_call: TRBD2; v_call: TRBV6-2/TRBV6-3; j_call: TRBJ2-7
cdr3_aa: CASSSGTTNTGELFF; cdr3_nt: TGTGCCAGTAGTTCCGGGACGACGAACACCGGGGAGCTGTTTTTT; clone_size: -; d_call: -; v_call: TRBV19; j_call: TRBJ2-2
cdr3_aa: CASSKHEVPSRGYTF; cdr3_nt: TGTGCCAGCAGTAAGCACGAGGTCCCTTCTCGGGGCTACACCTTC; clone_size: -; d_call: -; v_call: TRBV7-9; j_call: TRBJ1-2
cdr3_aa: CASSKDRANTEAFF; cdr3_nt: TGTGCCAGCAGCAAGGACAGGGCGAACACTGAAGCTTTCTTT; clone_size: -; d_call: TRBD1; v_call: TRBV7-2; j_call: TRBJ1-1